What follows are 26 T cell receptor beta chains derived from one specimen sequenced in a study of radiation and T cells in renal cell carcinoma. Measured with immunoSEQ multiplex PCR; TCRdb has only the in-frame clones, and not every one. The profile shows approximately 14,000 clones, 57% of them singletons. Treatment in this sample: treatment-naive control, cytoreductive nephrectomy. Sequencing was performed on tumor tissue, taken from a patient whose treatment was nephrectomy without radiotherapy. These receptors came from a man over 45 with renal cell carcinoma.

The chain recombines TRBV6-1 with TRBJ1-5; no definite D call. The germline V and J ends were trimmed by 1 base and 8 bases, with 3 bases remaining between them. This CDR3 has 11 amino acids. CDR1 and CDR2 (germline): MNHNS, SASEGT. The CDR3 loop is CASSEVEPQHF. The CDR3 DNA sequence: TGTGCCAGCAGTGAAGTGGAGCCCCAGCATTTT.

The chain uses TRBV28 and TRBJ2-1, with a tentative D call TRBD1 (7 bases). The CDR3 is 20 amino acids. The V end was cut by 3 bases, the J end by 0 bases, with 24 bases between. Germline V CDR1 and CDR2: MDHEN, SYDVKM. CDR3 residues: CASSFLGTVLLGGSYNEQFF. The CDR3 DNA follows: TGTGCCAGCAGTTTTCTCGGGACAGTCCTCTTGGGGGGCTCCTACAATGAGCAGTTCTTC.

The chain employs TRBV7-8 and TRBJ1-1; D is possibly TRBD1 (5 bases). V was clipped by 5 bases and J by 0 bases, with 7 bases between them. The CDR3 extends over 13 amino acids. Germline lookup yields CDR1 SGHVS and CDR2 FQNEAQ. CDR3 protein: CASSLTVNTEAFF. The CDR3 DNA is TGTGCCAGCAGCCTGACAGTGAACACTGAAGCTTTCTTT.

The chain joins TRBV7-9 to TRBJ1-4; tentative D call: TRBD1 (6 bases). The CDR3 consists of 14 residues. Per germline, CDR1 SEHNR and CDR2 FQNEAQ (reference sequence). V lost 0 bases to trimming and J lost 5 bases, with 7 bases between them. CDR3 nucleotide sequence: TGTGCCAGCAGCTTAGCCAGGGGAAATGAAAAACTGTTTTTT. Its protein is CASSLARGNEKLFF.

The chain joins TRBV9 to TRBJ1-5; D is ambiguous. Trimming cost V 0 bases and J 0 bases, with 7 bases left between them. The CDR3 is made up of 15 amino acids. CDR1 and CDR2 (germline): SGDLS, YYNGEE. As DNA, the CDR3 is TGTGCCAGCAGCGTAGGTCCAGCTAGCAATCAGCCCCAGCATTTT. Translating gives CASSVGPASNQPQHF.

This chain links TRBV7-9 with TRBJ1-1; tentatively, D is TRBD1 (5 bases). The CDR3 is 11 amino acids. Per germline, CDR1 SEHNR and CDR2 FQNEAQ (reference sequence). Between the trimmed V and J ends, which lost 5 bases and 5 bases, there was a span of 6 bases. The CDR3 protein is CASSEGTEAFF. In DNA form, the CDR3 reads TGTGCCAGCAGCGAGGGGACTGAAGCTTTCTTT. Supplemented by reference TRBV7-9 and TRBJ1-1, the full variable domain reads DTGVSQNPRHKITKRGQNVTFRCDPISEHNRLYWYRQTLGQGPEFLTYFQNEAQLEKSRLLSDRFSAERPKGSFSTLEIQRTEQGDSAMYLCASSEGTEAFFGQGTRLTVV.

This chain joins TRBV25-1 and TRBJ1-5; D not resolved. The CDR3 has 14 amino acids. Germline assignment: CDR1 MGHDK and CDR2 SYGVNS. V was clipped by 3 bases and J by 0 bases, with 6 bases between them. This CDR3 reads CASSDRYSNQPQHF. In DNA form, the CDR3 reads TGTGCCAGCAGTGACCGTTATAGCAATCAGCCCCAGCATTTT.

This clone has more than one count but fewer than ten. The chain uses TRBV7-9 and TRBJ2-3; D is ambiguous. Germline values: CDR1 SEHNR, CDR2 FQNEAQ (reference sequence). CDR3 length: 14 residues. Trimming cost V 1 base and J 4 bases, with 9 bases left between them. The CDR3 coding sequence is TGTGCCAGCAGCTTAGTACTCACCCCAGATACGCAGTATTTT. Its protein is CASSLVLTPDTQYF.

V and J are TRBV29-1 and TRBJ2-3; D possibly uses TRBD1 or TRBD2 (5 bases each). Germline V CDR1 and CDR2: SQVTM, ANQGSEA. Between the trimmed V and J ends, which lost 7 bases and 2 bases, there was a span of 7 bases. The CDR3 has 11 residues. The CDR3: CSGDLTDTQYF. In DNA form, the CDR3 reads TGCAGCGGGGACCTCACAGATACGCAGTATTTT.

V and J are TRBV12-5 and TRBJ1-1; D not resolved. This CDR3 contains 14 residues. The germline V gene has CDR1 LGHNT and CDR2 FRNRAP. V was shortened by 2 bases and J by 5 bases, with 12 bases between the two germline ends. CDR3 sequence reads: CASGLYPERTEAFF. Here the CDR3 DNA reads TGTGCTAGTGGTTTGTATCCAGAGAGGACTGAAGCTTTCTTT.

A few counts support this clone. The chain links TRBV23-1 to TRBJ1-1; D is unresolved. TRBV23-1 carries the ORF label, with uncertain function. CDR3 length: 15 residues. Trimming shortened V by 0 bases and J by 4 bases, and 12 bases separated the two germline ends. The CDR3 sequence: CASSQSRTEVTEAFF. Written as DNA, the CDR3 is TGCGCCAGCAGTCAATCTCGGACGGAGGTCACTGAAGCTTTCTTT.

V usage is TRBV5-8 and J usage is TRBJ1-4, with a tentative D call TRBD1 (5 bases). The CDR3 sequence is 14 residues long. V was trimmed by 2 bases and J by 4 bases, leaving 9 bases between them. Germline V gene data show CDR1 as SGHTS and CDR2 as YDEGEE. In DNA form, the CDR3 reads TGTGCCAGCAGCTTAAGACAGCATAATGAAAAACTGTTTTTT. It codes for CASSLRQHNEKLFF.

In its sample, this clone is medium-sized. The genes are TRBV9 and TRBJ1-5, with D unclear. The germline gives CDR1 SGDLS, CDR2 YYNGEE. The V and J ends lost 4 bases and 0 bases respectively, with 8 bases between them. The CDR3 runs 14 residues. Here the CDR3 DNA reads TGTGCCAGCAGCACCCAGGATAGCAATCAGCCCCAGCATTTT. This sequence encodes CASSTQDSNQPQHF. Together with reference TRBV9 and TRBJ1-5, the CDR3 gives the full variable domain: DSGVTQTPKHLITATGQRVTLRCSPRSGDLSVYWYQQSLDQGLQFLIQYYNGEERAKGNILERFSAQQFPDLHSELNLSSLELGDSALYFCASSTQDSNQPQHFGDGTRLSIL.

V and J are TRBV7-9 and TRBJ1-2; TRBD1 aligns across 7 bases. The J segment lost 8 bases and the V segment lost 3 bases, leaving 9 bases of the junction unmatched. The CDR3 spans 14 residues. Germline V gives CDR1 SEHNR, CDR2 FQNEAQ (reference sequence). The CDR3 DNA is TGTGCCAGCAGCTTTTTTGGGACAGACGACGGCTACACCTTC. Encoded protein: CASSFFGTDDGYTF.

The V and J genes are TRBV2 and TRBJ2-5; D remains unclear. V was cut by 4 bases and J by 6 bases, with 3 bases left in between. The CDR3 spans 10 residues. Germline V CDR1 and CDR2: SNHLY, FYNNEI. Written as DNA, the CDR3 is TGTGCCAGCAGTGGAAAGACCCAGTACTTC. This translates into CASSGKTQYF.

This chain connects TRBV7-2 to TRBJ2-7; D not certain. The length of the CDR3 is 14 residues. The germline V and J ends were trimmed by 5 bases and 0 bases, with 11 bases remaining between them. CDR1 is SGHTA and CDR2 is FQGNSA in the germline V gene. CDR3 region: CASSLQVLSYEQYF. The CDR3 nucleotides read TGTGCCAGCAGCCTCCAGGTACTCTCCTACGAGCAGTACTTC. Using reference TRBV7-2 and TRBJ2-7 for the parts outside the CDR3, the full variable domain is GAGVSQSPSNKVTEKGKDVELRCDPISGHTALYWYRQSLGQGLEFLIYFQGNSAPDKSGLPSDRFSAERTGGSVSTLTIQRTQQEDSAVYLCASSLQVLSYEQYFGPGTRLTVT.

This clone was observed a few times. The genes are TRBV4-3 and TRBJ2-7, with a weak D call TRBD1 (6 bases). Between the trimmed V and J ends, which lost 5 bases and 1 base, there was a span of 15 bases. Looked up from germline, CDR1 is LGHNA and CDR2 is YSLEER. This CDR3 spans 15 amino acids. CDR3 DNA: TGCGCCAGCAGCTTCGGGACACTTTCTTCCTACGAGCAGTACTTC. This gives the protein CASSFGTLSSYEQYF.

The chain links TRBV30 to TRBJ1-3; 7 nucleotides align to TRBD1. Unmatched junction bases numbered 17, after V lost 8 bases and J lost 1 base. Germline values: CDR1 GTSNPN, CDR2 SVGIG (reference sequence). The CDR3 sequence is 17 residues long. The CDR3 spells CAGRQGGTVRSGNTIYF. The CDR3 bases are TGTGCCGGCCGCCAGGGGGGGACCGTTCGGTCTGGAAACACCATATATTTT.

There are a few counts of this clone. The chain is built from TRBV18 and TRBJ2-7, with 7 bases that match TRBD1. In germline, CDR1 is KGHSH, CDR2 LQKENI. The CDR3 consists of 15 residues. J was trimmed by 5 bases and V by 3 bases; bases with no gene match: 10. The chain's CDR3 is CASSPVRGGIDEQYF. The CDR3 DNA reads TGTGCCAGCTCACCGGTGCGAGGGGGCATCGACGAGCAGTACTTC.

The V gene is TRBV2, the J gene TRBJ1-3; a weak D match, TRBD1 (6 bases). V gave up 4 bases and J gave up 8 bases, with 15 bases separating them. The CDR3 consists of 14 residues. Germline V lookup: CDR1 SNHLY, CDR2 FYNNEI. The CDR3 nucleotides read TGTGCCAGCAGTGCTCTACAGGGTTGGGACACCATATATTTT. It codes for CASSALQGWDTIYF. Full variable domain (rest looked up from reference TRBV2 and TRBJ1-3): EPEVTQTPSHQVTQMGQEVILRCVPISNHLYFYWYRQILGQKVEFLVSFYNNEISEKSEIFDDQFSVERPDGSNFTLKIRSTKLEDSAMYFCASSALQGWDTIYFGEGSWLTVV.

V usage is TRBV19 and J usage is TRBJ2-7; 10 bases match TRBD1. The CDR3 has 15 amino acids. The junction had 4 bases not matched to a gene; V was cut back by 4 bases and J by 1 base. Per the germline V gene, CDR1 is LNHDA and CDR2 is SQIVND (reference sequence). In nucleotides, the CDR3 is TGTGCCAGTAGTACCGGGACAGGGGAGTCCTACGAGCAGTACTTC. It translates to CASSTGTGESYEQYF.

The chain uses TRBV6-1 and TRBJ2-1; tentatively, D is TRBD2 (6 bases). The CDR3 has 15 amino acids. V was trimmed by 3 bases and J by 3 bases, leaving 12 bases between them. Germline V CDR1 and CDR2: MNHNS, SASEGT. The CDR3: CASSEEGGDYNEQFF. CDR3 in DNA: TGTGCCAGCAGTGAGGAGGGCGGGGACTACAATGAGCAGTTCTTC.

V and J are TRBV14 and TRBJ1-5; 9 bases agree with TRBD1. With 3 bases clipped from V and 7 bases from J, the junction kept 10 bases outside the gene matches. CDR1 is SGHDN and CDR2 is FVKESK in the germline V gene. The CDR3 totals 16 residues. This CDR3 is CASSHALGQGLQPQHF. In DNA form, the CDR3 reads TGTGCCAGCAGCCATGCCTTGGGACAGGGTTTGCAGCCCCAGCATTTT.

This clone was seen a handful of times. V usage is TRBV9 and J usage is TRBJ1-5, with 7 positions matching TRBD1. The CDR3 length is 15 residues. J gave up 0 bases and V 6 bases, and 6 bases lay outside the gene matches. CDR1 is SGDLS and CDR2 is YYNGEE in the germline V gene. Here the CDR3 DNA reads TGTGCCAGCAACCAAGGGGGCCATAGCAATCAGCCCCAGCATTTT. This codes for CASNQGGHSNQPQHF. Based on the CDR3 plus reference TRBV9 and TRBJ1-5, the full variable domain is DSGVTQTPKHLITATGQRVTLRCSPRSGDLSVYWYQQSLDQGLQFLIQYYNGEERAKGNILERFSAQQFPDLHSELNLSSLELGDSALYFCASNQGGHSNQPQHFGDGTRLSIL.

CDR3 residues: CASRTASIQYF. DNA for the CDR3: TGTGCCAGCAGGACAGCTAGCATTCAGTACTTC. The chain has TRBV19 and TRBJ2-4, with D possibly matching TRBD1 (6 bases). The CDR3 covers 11 residues. Germline V gives CDR1 LNHDA, CDR2 SQIVND (reference sequence). V was pared by 9 bases and J by 9 bases, with 12 bases between.

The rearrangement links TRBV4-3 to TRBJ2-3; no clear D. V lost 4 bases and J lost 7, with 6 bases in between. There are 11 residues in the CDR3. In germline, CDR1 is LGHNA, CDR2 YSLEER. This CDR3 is CASSRGNTQYF. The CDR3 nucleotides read TGCGCCAGCAGCCGGGGTAATACGCAGTATTTT.